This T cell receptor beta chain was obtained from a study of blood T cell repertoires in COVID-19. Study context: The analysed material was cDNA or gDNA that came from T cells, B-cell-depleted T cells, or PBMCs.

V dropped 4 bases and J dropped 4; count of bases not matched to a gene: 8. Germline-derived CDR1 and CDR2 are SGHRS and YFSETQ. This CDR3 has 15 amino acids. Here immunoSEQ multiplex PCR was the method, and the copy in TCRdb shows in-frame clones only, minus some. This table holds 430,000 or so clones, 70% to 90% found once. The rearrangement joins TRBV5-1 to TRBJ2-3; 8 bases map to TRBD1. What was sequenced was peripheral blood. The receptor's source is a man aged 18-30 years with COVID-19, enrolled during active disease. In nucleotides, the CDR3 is TGCGCCAGCAGCCGGGACAGGCGTAGGGCAGATACGCAGTATTTT. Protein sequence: CASSRDRRRADTQYF. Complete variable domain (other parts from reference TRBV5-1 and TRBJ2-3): KAGVTQTPRYLIKTRGQQVTLSCSPISGHRSVSWYQQTPGQGLQFLFEYFSETQRNKGNFPGRFSGRQFSNSRSEMNVSTLELGDSALYLCASSRDRRRADTQYFGPGTRLTVL.